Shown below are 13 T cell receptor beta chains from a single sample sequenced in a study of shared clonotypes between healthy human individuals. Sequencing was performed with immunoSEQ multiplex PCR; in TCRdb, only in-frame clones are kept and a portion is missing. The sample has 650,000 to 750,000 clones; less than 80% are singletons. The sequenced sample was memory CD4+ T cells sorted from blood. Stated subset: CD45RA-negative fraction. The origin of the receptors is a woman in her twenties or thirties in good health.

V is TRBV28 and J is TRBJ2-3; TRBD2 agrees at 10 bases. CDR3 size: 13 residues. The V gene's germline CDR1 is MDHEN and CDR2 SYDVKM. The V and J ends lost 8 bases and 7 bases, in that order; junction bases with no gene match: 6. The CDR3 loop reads CASLAGGRNTQYF. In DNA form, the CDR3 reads TGTGCCAGCTTAGCGGGAGGACGTAATACGCAGTATTTT.

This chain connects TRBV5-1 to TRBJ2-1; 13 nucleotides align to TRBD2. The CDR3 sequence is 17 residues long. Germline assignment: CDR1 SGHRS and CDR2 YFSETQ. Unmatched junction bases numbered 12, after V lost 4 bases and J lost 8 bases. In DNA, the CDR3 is TGCGCCAGCAGCCGTTACCCCGGGACTAGCGGGATCTATGAGCAGTTCTTC. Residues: CASSRYPGTSGIYEQFF.

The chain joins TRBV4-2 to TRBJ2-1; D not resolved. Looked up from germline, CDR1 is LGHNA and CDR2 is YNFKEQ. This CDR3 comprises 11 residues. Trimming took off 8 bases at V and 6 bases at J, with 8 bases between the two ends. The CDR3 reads CASHTRNEQFF. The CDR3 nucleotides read TGTGCCAGCCATACCCGCAATGAGCAGTTCTTC.

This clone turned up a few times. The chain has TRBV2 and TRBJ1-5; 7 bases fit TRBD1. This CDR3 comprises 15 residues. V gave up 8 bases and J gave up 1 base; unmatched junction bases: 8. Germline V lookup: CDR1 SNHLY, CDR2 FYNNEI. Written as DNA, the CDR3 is TGTGCCAGCGGCGTGACAGGGACGAGCAATCAGCCCCAGCATTTT. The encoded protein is CASGVTGTSNQPQHF.

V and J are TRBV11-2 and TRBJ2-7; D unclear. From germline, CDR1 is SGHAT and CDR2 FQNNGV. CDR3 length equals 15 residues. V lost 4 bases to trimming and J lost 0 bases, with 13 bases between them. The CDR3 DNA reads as TGTGCCAGCAGCTCCCCTCCCTCACTCTCCTACGAGCAGTACTTC. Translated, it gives CASSSPPSLSYEQYF.

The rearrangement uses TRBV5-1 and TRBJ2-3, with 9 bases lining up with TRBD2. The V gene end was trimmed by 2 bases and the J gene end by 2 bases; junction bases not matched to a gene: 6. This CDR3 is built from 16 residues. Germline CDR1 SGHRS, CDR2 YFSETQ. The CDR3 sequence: CASSLSLAGDTDTQYF. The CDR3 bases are TGCGCCAGCAGCTTAAGCTTAGCGGGGGACACAGATACGCAGTATTTT.

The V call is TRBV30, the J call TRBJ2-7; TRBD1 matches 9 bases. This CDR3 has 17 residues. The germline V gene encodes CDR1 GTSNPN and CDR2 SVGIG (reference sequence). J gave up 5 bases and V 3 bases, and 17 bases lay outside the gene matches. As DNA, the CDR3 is TGTGCCTGGAGCGCAGTACAGCCCCGGGACAGGGAGGACGAGCAGTACTTC. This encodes CAWSAVQPRDREDEQYF.

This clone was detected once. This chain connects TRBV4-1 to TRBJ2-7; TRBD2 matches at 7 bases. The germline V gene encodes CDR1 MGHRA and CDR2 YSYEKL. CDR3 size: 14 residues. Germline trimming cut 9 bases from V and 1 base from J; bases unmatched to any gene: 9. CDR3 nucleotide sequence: TGCGCCAGTCCCCGGGACTACCAATCCTACGAGCAGTACTTC. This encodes CASPRDYQSYEQYF.

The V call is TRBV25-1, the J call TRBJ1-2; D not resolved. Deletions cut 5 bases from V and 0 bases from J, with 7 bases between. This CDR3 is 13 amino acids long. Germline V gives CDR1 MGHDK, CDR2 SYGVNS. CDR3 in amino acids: CASSPPTNYGYTF. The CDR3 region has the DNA TGTGCCAGCAGTCCGCCTACTAACTATGGCTACACCTTC.

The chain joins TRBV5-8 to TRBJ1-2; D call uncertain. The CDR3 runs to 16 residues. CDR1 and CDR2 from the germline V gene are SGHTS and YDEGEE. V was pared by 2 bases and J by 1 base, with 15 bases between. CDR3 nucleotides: TGTGCCAGCAGCTTTGATCGAGGATTGGGTAACTATGGCTACACCTTC. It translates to CASSFDRGLGNYGYTF.

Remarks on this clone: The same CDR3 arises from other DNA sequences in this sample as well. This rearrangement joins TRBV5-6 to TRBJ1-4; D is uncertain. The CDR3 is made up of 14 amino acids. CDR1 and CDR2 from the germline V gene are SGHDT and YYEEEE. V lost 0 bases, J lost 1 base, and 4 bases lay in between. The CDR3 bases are TGTGCCAGCAGCTTGGTGGGAACTAATGAAAAACTGTTTTTT. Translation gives CASSLVGTNEKLFF. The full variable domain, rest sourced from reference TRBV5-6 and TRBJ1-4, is DAGVTQSPTHLIKTRGQQVTLRCSPKSGHDTVSWYQQALGQGPQFIFQYYEEEERQRGNFPDRFSGHQFPNYSSELNVNALLLGDSALYLCASSLVGTNEKLFFGSGTQLSVL.

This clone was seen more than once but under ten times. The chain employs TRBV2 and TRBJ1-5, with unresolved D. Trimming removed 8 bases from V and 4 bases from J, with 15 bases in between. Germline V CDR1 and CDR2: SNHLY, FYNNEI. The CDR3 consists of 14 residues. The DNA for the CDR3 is TGTGCCAGCGGGGAGACCATTCGGAATCAGCCCCAGCATTTT. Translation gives CASGETIRNQPQHF.

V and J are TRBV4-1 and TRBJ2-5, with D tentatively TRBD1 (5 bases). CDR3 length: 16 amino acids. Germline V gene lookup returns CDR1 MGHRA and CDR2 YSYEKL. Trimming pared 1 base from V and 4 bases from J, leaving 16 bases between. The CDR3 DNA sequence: TGCGCCAGCAGCCAAGCGGTCAGGGATTGGGGAGAGACCCAGTACTTC. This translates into CASSQAVRDWGETQYF.